One sample yielded the 15 T cell receptor beta chains listed below, sequenced in a study of OX40 agonist ivuxolimab in advanced cancers. The assay was immunoSEQ multiplex PCR, and TCRdb's table has in-frame clones only and misses some. The profile shows tens of thousands of clones, about nine tenths of them singletons. Sequenced here: CD4+ or CD8+ T cells sorted from blood, sampled in a trial of the OX40 agonist ivuxolimab. The receptors derive from an adult with an advanced solid tumor such as melanoma, head and neck, liver or kidney cancer.

The V gene is TRBV19, the J gene TRBJ2-2; possible D gene TRBD1, 6 bases. There are 14 residues in the CDR3. The V end lost 5 bases, the J end lost 7 bases, and 14 bases lay between the germline ends. CDR1 and CDR2 from the germline V gene are LNHDA and SQIVND (reference sequence). The CDR3 sequence is CASSPSGVVGELFF. DNA of the CDR3: TGTGCCAGTAGTCCCTCAGGGGTGGTCGGGGAGCTGTTTTTT.

V is TRBV11-2 and J is TRBJ1-2, with a possible D match to TRBD1 (6 bases). V lost 4 bases and J 4 bases, leaving 10 bases between the germline ends. This CDR3 spans 13 amino acids. Germline V gives CDR1 SGHAT, CDR2 FQNNGV. The CDR3 loop reads CASSSGQTYGYTF. Here the CDR3 DNA reads TGTGCCAGCAGCTCAGGACAGACCTATGGCTACACCTTC.

The J gene is TRBJ2-7, the V gene TRBV10-1, with D perhaps matching TRBD2 (6 bases). Trimming took off 0 bases at V and 6 bases at J, with 15 bases between the two ends. The CDR3 runs 15 residues. Germline assignment: CDR1 WNHNN and CDR2 SYGVQD (reference sequence). This CDR3 reads CASSESGVMGGEQYF. The CDR3 nucleotides are TGCGCCAGCAGTGAGTCTGGGGTGATGGGAGGCGAGCAGTACTTC.

The J gene is TRBJ1-1, the V gene TRBV2, with D uncertain. CDR3 length: 13 amino acids. V was clipped by 4 bases and J by 0 bases, with 6 bases between them. CDR1 and CDR2 from the germline V gene are SNHLY and FYNNEI. The chain's CDR3 is CASSAQVNTEAFF. CDR3 DNA sequence: TGTGCCAGCAGTGCTCAGGTGAACACTGAAGCTTTCTTT.

Comment on this clone: The identical CDR3 is also encoded by other nucleotide sequences in the sample. The CDR3 region has the DNA TGCGCCAGCAGCCAAGAATCGGCCCTCGAACGGTCTGAGCAGTACTTC. Its translation is CASSQESALERSEQYF. This chain joins TRBV5-2 and TRBJ2-7. TRBV5-2 is noted as a pseudogene. This CDR3 is built from 16 residues.

The rearrangement links TRBV5-4 to TRBJ1-4; TRBD1 might be the D (5 bases). V was clipped by 4 bases and J by 3 bases, with 13 bases between them. The length of the CDR3 is 15 residues. Germline V lookup: CDR1 SGHNT, CDR2 YYREEE (reference sequence). CDR3 protein: CASSPLGGSNEKLFF. The CDR3 DNA follows: TGTGCCAGCAGCCCCCTCGGGGGATCTAATGAAAAACTGTTTTTT. The variable domain in full, completed from reference TRBV5-4 and TRBJ1-4, reads ETGVTQSPTHLIKTRGQQVTLRCSSQSGHNTVSWYQQALGQGPQFIFQYYREEENGRGNFPPRFSGLQFPNYSSELNVNALELDDSALYLCASSPLGGSNEKLFFGSGTQLSVL.

This clone was detected once. J is TRBJ2-3 and V is TRBV21-1; TRBD1, the table's D call, was not compared with the DNA. TRBV21-1 is classified as a pseudogene. CDR3 length: 21 residues. The CDR3, as DNA: TGTGCCAGCAGCTCAAAACCCCGGGACAGGGGCCCCGTTGGCCACACAGATACGCAGTATTTT. It encodes CASSSKPRDRGPVGHTDTQYF.

CDR3 in DNA: TGTGCCAGTAGTGGGTGGGGGCTCTCTGGGGCCAACGTCCTGACTTTC. Translation: CASSGWGLSGANVLTF. The chain employs TRBV19 and TRBJ2-6, with TRBD1 as a possible D gene (6 bases). Trimming shortened V by 5 bases and J by 0 bases, and 11 bases separated the two germline ends. This CDR3 region has 16 residues. Germline lookup yields CDR1 LNHDA and CDR2 SQIVND (reference sequence). Drawing the rest from reference TRBV19 and TRBJ2-6, the complete variable domain is DGGITQSPKYLFRKEGQNVTLSCEQNLNHDAMYWYRQDPGQGLRLIYYSQIVNDFQKGDIAEGYSVSREKKESFPLTVTSAQKNPTAFYLCASSGWGLSGANVLTFGAGSRLTVL.

This rearrangement joins TRBV7-9 to TRBJ2-3; the D is unclear. V gave up 0 bases and J gave up 4 bases, with 8 bases separating them. Germline lookup yields CDR1 SEHNR and CDR2 FQNEAQ (reference sequence). The length of the CDR3 is 14 residues. CDR3 in DNA: TGTGCCAGCAGCTTAGCAGGGAACGCAGATACGCAGTATTTT. Amino acid sequence: CASSLAGNADTQYF.

This clone was detected once. This chain uses TRBV7-6 with TRBJ2-5; no reliable D call. The J call may be faulty, since TRBJ2-7 better matches the DNA end. The CDR3 is 13 amino acids. The V gene's germline CDR1 is SGHVS and CDR2 FNYEAQ. The CDR3 spells CASSQTMLHEQYF. For the CDR3, the DNA is TGTGCCAGCAGCCAAACGATGCTCCACGAGCAGTACTTC.

This rearrangement joins TRBV6-6 to TRBJ2-3, with TRBD2 matching over 9 bases. V shed 4 bases and J 2 bases; nucleotides not matched to a gene: 4. Germline V gene sequence: CDR1 MNHNY, CDR2 SVGAGI (reference sequence). CDR3 length: 15 amino acids. Written as DNA, the CDR3 is TGTGCCAGCAGTTTCAGCGGGGGGAACACAGATACGCAGTATTTT. Protein product: CASSFSGGNTDTQYF.

The rearrangement joins TRBV11-2 to TRBJ1-4; TRBD1 aligns across 8 bases. The CDR3 runs 16 residues. Unmatched junction bases numbered 15, after V lost 4 bases and J lost 11 bases. Germline V lookup: CDR1 SGHAT, CDR2 FQNNGV. The CDR3 DNA reads as TGTGCCAGCAGCTCACACAGGGGGAGAGGCATGAAGAAACTGTTTTTT. Its translation: CASSSHRGRGMKKLFF.

CDR3 DNA sequence: TGTGCCAGCAGCCCGACAGGGAGCTATGGCTACACCTTC. It yields the protein CASSPTGSYGYTF. This chain links TRBV6-5 with TRBJ1-2, with 7 bases that match TRBD1. Trimming cost V 6 bases and J 4 bases; bases outside gene matches: 5. This CDR3 has 13 amino acids. The germline gives CDR1 MNHEY, CDR2 SVGAGI.

V is TRBV10-1 and J is TRBJ2-1, with D possibly being TRBD1 (6 bases). V lost 1 base and J lost 6, with 13 bases in between. From germline, CDR1 is WNHNN and CDR2 SYGVQD (reference sequence). The CDR3 consists of 15 residues. CDR3 DNA sequence: TGCGCCAGCAGTGAGTATCCAGGGGATCTCAATGAGCAGTTCTTC. It codes for CASSEYPGDLNEQFF.

This clone came up once. This sequence joins TRBV7-6 and TRBJ2-3; D not certain. The germline V gene has CDR1 SGHVS and CDR2 FNYEAQ. CDR3 size: 12 residues. The V end was cut by 3 bases, the J end by 2 bases, with 3 bases between. The DNA of the CDR3 is TGTGCCAGCAGCTTTTCCACAGATACGCAGTATTTT. The encoded protein is CASSFSTDTQYF.